This entry lists 17 T cell receptor beta chains sequenced from one sample in a study of blood T cell repertoires in COVID-19. Clones were sequenced by immunoSEQ multiplex PCR, and TCRdb holds only the in-frame ones, with some missing. In the table there are 62,000 or so clones, 65% to 90% of which are singletons. Sequenced sample: peripheral blood. All receptors derive from a woman aged 60 to 75 with acute or convalescent COVID-19.

The CDR3 spells CASSLAQYNEQFF. Here the CDR3 DNA reads TGTGCCAGCAGTTTAGCTCAATACAATGAGCAGTTCTTC. The chain uses TRBV12-3 or TRBV12-4 and TRBJ2-1; D is uncertain. This CDR3 is 13 amino acids long. V shed 0 bases and J shed 4 bases, with 4 bases lying between them.

The chain joins TRBV3-1 (or the pseudogene TRBV3-2) to TRBJ2-7; D not certain. This CDR3 spans 14 amino acids. Per germline, CDR1 LGHDT and CDR2 YNNKEL (reference sequence). Trimming removed 1 base from V and 5 bases from J, with 12 bases in between. CDR3 protein: CASSQAGIGDEQYF. Written as DNA, the CDR3 is TGTGCCAGCAGCCAAGCAGGAATAGGCGACGAGCAGTACTTC.

V gene TRBV19 combines with J gene TRBJ1-5; 11 nucleotides align to TRBD1. Trimming removed 4 bases from V and 7 bases from J; junction bases left unmatched: 9. The germline V gene encodes CDR1 LNHDA and CDR2 SQIVND (reference sequence). The CDR3 loop spans 16 amino acids. CDR3 loop: CASSKPTGDRGQPQHF. Written as DNA, the CDR3 is TGTGCCAGTAGTAAACCCACGGGGGACAGGGGGCAGCCCCAGCATTTT.

This clone showed up just once. V and J are TRBV9 and TRBJ1-2; 8 bases fit TRBD1. The CDR3 totals 14 residues. V was clipped by 4 bases and J by 3 bases; unmatched bases: 5. Germline CDR1 reads SGDLS; CDR2 reads YYNGEE. CDR3 sequence: CASSPQGADYGYTF. CDR3 DNA sequence: TGTGCCAGCAGCCCGCAGGGGGCGGACTATGGCTACACCTTC.

V is TRBV19 and J is TRBJ1-5, with TRBD1 as a possible D gene (5 bases). Germline loops: CDR1 LNHDA, CDR2 SQIVND (reference sequence). The V end lost 9 bases, the J end lost 0 bases, and 18 bases lay between the germline ends. The CDR3 consists of 16 residues. Written as DNA, the CDR3 is TGTGCCAGCACGGGGGGATACGAGACTAGCAATCAGCCCCAGCATTTT. Its protein product is CASTGGYETSNQPQHF. Drawing the rest from reference TRBV19 and TRBJ1-5, the complete variable domain is DGGITQSPKYLFRKEGQNVTLSCEQNLNHDAMYWYRQDPGQGLRLIYYSQIVNDFQKGDIAEGYSVSREKKESFPLTVTSAQKNPTAFYLCASTGGYETSNQPQHFGDGTRLSIL.

The chain carries TRBV13 and TRBJ1-2; weak D call: TRBD1 (5 bases). The CDR3 totals 15 residues. The germline V gene has CDR1 PRHDT and CDR2 FYEKMQ (reference sequence). V was clipped by 5 bases and J by 5 bases, with 18 bases between them. The DNA for the CDR3 is TGTGCCAGCAGCCAAAGCGGGGGAGCCTTTTATGGCTACACCTTC. Amino acid sequence: CASSQSGGAFYGYTF.

This chain uses TRBV28 with TRBJ1-3; D is unresolved. Per germline, CDR1 MDHEN and CDR2 SYDVKM. The CDR3 sequence is 14 residues long. V was clipped by 5 bases and J by 4 bases, with 12 bases between them. In DNA, the CDR3 is TGTGCCAGCAGTCCTTATATGGCCGGAAACACCATATATTTT. Translated: CASSPYMAGNTIYF. The full variable domain, rest sourced from reference TRBV28 and TRBJ1-3, is DVKVTQSSRYLVKRTGEKVFLECVQDMDHENMFWYRQDPGLGLRLIYFSYDVKMKEKGDIPEGYSVSREKKERFSLILESASTNQTSMYLCASSPYMAGNTIYFGEGSWLTVV.

The rearrangement links TRBV27 to TRBJ2-5, with 8 bases that match TRBD2. The CDR3 is 15 amino acids. Germline CDR1 and CDR2: MNHEY and SMNVEV (reference sequence). J lost 2 bases, V lost 3 bases, and 5 bases had no gene match. CDR3 in DNA: TGTGCCAGCAGTTTTCGAACGGGAGGGCAAGAGACCCAGTACTTC. It yields the protein CASSFRTGGQETQYF.

The chain joins TRBV5-6 to TRBJ2-5; D may be TRBD1 (6 bases). The length of the CDR3 is 15 residues. Trimming took 0 bases from V and 1 from J, leaving 10 bases between them. Germline-derived CDR1 and CDR2 are SGHDT and YYEEEE. This CDR3 is CASSLAGTPQETQYF. The CDR3 DNA reads as TGTGCCAGCAGCTTGGCTGGGACACCCCAAGAGACCCAGTACTTC.

The chain combines TRBV19 with TRBJ1-2; D unresolved. The CDR3 has 12 amino acids. Trimming pared 4 bases from V and 4 bases from J, leaving 7 bases between. CDR1 is LNHDA and CDR2 is SQIVND in the germline V gene (reference sequence). CDR3: CASSNYPYGYTF. CDR3 bases: TGTGCCAGTAGTAACTACCCCTATGGCTACACCTTC. Full variable domain (rest looked up from reference TRBV19 and TRBJ1-2): DGGITQSPKYLFRKEGQNVTLSCEQNLNHDAMYWYRQDPGQGLRLIYYSQIVNDFQKGDIAEGYSVSREKKESFPLTVTSAQKNPTAFYLCASSNYPYGYTFGSGTRLTVV.

The chain combines TRBV4-2 with TRBJ2-7; the D gene is possibly TRBD1 (6 bases). Trimming left V 4 bases short and J 7 bases short, with 23 bases between. Germline V gene sequence: CDR1 LGHNA, CDR2 YNFKEQ. This CDR3 is 16 amino acids long. The CDR3, as DNA: TGTGCCAGCAGCCCTAAAGACCGTACAGGGTCCCGTGAGCAGTACTTC. This encodes CASSPKDRTGSREQYF.

The CDR3 region is CASSPTGRGGAGANVLTF. DNA of the CDR3: TGTGCCAGCAGCCCCACCGGGAGAGGAGGTGCTGGGGCCAACGTCCTGACTTTC. V usage is TRBV3-1 (or the pseudogene TRBV3-2) and J usage is TRBJ2-6; weak D call: TRBD2 (6 bases). The length of the CDR3 is 18 residues. In germline, CDR1 is LGHDT, CDR2 YNNKEL (reference sequence). V was shortened by 4 bases and J by 2 bases, with 18 bases between the two germline ends.

This chain connects TRBV28 to TRBJ1-1, with TRBD1 matching over 8 bases. Looked up from germline, CDR1 is MDHEN and CDR2 is SYDVKM. This CDR3 spans 13 amino acids. Germline trimming cut 10 bases from V and 1 base from J; bases unmatched to any gene: 5. As DNA, the CDR3 is TGTGCCACCGAGACAGGGGAGAACACTGAAGCTTTCTTT. Its protein is CATETGENTEAFF.

This rearrangement joins TRBV28 to TRBJ1-1; D not certain. The ends were cut back, 5 bases at V and 10 bases at J, with 20 bases in the middle. Germline V gene sequence: CDR1 MDHEN, CDR2 SYDVKM. The CDR3 loop spans 14 amino acids. CDR3 sequence reads: CASSLLDSLPGAFF. CDR3 DNA: TGTGCCAGCAGTCTACTGGACTCCCTCCCCGGAGCTTTCTTT.

V and J are TRBV5-6 and TRBJ1-5; 10 nucleotides align to TRBD1. J lost 2 bases, V lost 4 bases, and 9 bases had no gene match. The CDR3 sequence is 17 residues long. Per the germline V gene, CDR1 is SGHDT and CDR2 is YYEEEE. The CDR3 here is CASSNDRGRIGNQPQHF. The CDR3 nucleotides read TGTGCCAGCAGCAACGACAGGGGGCGAATCGGCAATCAGCCCCAGCATTTT.

This clone was observed a single time. V gene TRBV4-2 combines with J gene TRBJ1-2; 7 bases fit TRBD1. V dropped 0 bases and J dropped 2; count of bases not matched to a gene: 12. The CDR3 is 18 residues long. Germline CDR1 is LGHNA and CDR2 is YNFKEQ. The CDR3, as DNA: TGTGCCAGCAGCCAAGAATACCACCGACAGGGCGCCAACTATGGCTACACCTTC. Its protein product is CASSQEYHRQGANYGYTF.

The chain has TRBV6-5 and TRBJ2-2; 9 bases align to TRBD2. The CDR3 covers 15 residues. Looked up from germline, CDR1 is MNHEY and CDR2 is SVGAGI. After removal of 6 bases from V and 5 bases from J, the junction contained 7 bases not matched to a gene. The CDR3 loop is CASRASGGITGELFF. CDR3 nucleotides: TGTGCCAGCAGAGCCAGCGGGGGGATTACCGGGGAGCTGTTTTTT.